These 15 T cell receptor beta chains were sequenced from one sample in a study of cytomegalovirus exposure and HLA in healthy donors. It was with 60 Vbeta and 13 Jbeta primers that the PCR ran. Measured with immunoSEQ multiplex PCR; TCRdb has only the in-frame clones, and not every one. The sample lists approximately 97,000 clones; around 81% were seen once. The sequenced sample was PBMCs. Receptor source: a woman aged 70 to 79 in good health and CMV-seropositive.

The chain combines TRBV7-2 with TRBJ2-1, with 8 bases identical to TRBD2. This CDR3 has 16 residues. From germline, CDR1 is SGHTA and CDR2 FQGNSA. J gave up 7 bases and V 2 bases, and 10 bases lay outside the gene matches. Here the CDR3 reads CASSLTLGGRSNEQFF. In nucleotides, the CDR3 is TGTGCCAGCAGCTTAACCCTTGGCGGGAGGTCAAATGAGCAGTTCTTC.

The gene calls are TRBV28 and TRBJ2-1, with D uncertain. The V gene's germline CDR1 is MDHEN and CDR2 SYDVKM. With 4 bases removed from V and 9 bases from J, the gap between germline ends came to 7 bases. This CDR3 is 11 amino acids long. DNA for the CDR3: TGTGCCAGCAGTTCCACATTTGAGCAGTTCTTC. Amino acid sequence: CASSSTFEQFF.

V is TRBV5-1 and J is TRBJ2-7; TRBD2 matches 7 bases. Germline-derived CDR1 and CDR2 are SGHRS and YFSETQ. Germline trimming cut 3 bases from V and 2 bases from J; bases unmatched to any gene: 2. The length of the CDR3 is 13 residues. CDR3 coding DNA: TGCGCCAGCAGCTCCGGGGGGACCTACGAGCAGTACTTC. Translated: CASSSGGTYEQYF.

This chain joins TRBV11-3 and TRBJ2-5, with TRBD1 identical over 9 bases. The ends lost 4 bases at V and 4 bases at J; junction bases unmatched: 7. The germline CDR1 and CDR2 sequences are SGHNT and YENEEA. The CDR3 covers 15 residues. The CDR3 region has the DNA TGTGCCAGCAGCTCTGGGACAGGGCTTGGAGAGACCCAGTACTTC. This sequence encodes CASSSGTGLGETQYF.

The J gene is TRBJ2-2, the V gene TRBV7-9; 8 bases agree with TRBD2. Losses at the gene ends were 1 base for V and 1 base for J; bases not matched to a gene: 5. Germline V gene data show CDR1 as SEHNR and CDR2 as FQNEAQ (reference sequence). CDR3 size: 17 residues. CDR3 in amino acids: CASSLGYTSGNTGELFF. The CDR3 bases are TGTGCCAGCAGCTTAGGATATACTAGCGGGAACACCGGGGAGCTGTTTTTT.

This clone was observed a single time. CDR3 bases: TGTGCCAGCAGCATAGACCAGGTTAGCAATCAGCCCCAGCATTTT. It specifies CASSIDQVSNQPQHF. The J gene is TRBJ1-5, the V gene TRBV28; unclear D gene. The CDR3 has 15 residues. Germline V CDR1 and CDR2: MDHEN, SYDVKM. The V gene lost 6 bases and the J gene lost 0 bases, with 12 bases spanning the gap.

J is TRBJ2-7 and V is TRBV11-2, with a tentative D call TRBD2 (5 bases). This CDR3 has 15 amino acids. The germline V gene encodes CDR1 SGHAT and CDR2 FQNNGV. Trimming removed 1 base at V and 2 bases at J, with 12 bases between. CDR3 amino acids: CASSLGVGETYEQYF. The CDR3 DNA follows: TGTGCCAGCAGCTTAGGGGTCGGGGAAACCTACGAGCAGTACTTC.

This clone was counted between two and nine times. V and J are TRBV7-2 and TRBJ2-1, with D perhaps TRBD2 (6 bases). V was shortened by 1 base and J by 9 bases, with 13 bases between the two germline ends. This CDR3 comprises 14 residues. In germline, CDR1 is SGHTA, CDR2 FQGNSA. The CDR3 DNA reads TGTGCCAGCAGCTTAGGGTCAGGGAGGCGTGAGCAGTTCTTC. Translation: CASSLGSGRREQFF.

V is TRBV23-1 and J is TRBJ2-2; the match to TRBD2 covers 12 bases. TRBV23-1 is treated as an ORF (open reading frame) with a function not yet certain. This CDR3 spans 17 amino acids. V shed 9 bases and J 3 bases; nucleotides not matched to a gene: 11. The CDR3 protein is CASNRTSGIKDTGELFF. The CDR3 DNA is TGCGCCAGTAATCGGACTAGCGGGATAAAGGACACCGGGGAGCTGTTTTTT.

V gene TRBV29-1 combines with J gene TRBJ1-2, with D tentatively TRBD1 (5 bases). The V end lost 6 bases, the J end lost 3 bases, and 11 bases lay between the germline ends. CDR1 and CDR2 (germline): SQVTM, ANQGSEA. The CDR3 covers 12 residues. DNA of the CDR3: TGCAGCGTAGCGACAGATTACTATGGCTACACCTTC. As protein: CSVATDYYGYTF.

The V call is TRBV5-5, the J call TRBJ1-2, with TRBD1 as a possible D gene (6 bases). The CDR3 is 15 residues long. Germline-derived CDR1 and CDR2 are SGHKS and YYEKEE (reference sequence). V gave up 0 bases and J gave up 4 bases, with 13 bases separating them. The CDR3 DNA reads TGTGCCAGCAGCTTGGATGTCACCAGGGGCTATGGCTACACCTTC. It is translated as CASSLDVTRGYGYTF.

The rearrangement links TRBV21-1 to TRBJ2-5; TRBD1, as called in the table, went unchecked against the DNA. TRBV21-1 is labeled a pseudogene. The CDR3 extends over 14 amino acids. CDR3 DNA: TGTGCCAGCAGCAAAAGACAGGCGCCAGAGACCCAGTACTTC. It is translated as CASSKRQAPETQYF.

This chain joins TRBV12-5 and TRBJ2-1, with D uncertain. This CDR3 is built from 12 residues. Germline CDR1 is LGHNT and CDR2 is FRNRAP. Trimming removed 7 bases at V and 5 bases at J, with 9 bases between. The CDR3 loop reads CASALSDNEQFF. CDR3 DNA: TGTGCTAGTGCACTTAGTGACAATGAGCAGTTCTTC.

This sequence joins TRBV18 and TRBJ2-2; D gene ambiguous. Per the germline V gene, CDR1 is KGHSH and CDR2 is LQKENI. The CDR3 length is 16 residues. The V end was cut by 2 bases, the J end by 0 bases, with 10 bases between. DNA for the CDR3: TGTGCCAGCTCACCAAGGCAGGCCTCGAACACCGGGGAGCTGTTTTTT. Encoded protein: CASSPRQASNTGELFF.

The chain has TRBV27 and TRBJ2-7; no firm D call. With 1 base removed from V and 2 bases from J, the gap between germline ends came to 6 bases. CDR3 size: 13 residues. CDR1 and CDR2 from the germline V gene are MNHEY and SMNVEV (reference sequence). The CDR3 is CASSLFAAYEQYF. The CDR3 region has the DNA TGTGCCAGCAGTTTATTTGCGGCCTACGAGCAGTACTTC.